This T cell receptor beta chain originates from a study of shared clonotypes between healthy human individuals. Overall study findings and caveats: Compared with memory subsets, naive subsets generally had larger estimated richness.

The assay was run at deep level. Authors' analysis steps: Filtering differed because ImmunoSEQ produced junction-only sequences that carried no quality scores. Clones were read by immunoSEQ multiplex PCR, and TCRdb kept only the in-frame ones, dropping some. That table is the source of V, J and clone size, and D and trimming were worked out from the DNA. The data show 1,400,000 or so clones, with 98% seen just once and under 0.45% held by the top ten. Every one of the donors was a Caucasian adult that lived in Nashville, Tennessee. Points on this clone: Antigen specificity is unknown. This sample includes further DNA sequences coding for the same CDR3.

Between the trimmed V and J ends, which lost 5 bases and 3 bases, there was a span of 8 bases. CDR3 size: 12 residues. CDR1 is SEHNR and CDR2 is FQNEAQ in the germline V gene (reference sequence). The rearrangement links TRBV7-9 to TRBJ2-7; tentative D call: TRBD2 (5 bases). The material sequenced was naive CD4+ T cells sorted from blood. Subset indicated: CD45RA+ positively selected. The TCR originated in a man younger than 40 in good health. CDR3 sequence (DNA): TGTGCCAGCAGCCGGACTGTCTACGAGCAGTACTTC. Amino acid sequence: CASSRTVYEQYF.